A single sample is the source of the 28 T cell receptor beta chains below, sequenced in a study of CD8+CD57+ T cells in acquired aplastic anemia. Previously, flow cytometry had revealed CD8+CD57+ cell expansion in the patients chosen for sequencing. The template used for profiling TCR beta VDJ and CDR3 was genomic DNA. One entry per CDR3 protein, called by TCRdb with MiXCR from the reads. The top ten hold 10% to 15% of the sample, which has more than 150,000 distinct CDR3 sequences, about 44% seen once. Sample: sorted CD4+, CD8+, or CD8+CD57+ T cells (not recorded which) from PBMCs. These receptors were collected from a human donor with aplastic anemia.

The chain is built from TRBV4-3 and TRBJ1-1, with D unclear. Germline CDR1 is LGHNA and CDR2 is YSLEER. The CDR3 has 14 residues. V was cut by 1 base and J by 1 base, with 7 bases left in between. CDR3: CASSQGQKNTEAFF. DNA for the CDR3: TGCGCCAGCAGCCAAGGACAAAAGAACACTGAAGCTTTCTTT.

This clonotype was seen a handful of times. V and J are TRBV5-1 and TRBJ2-4; D perhaps matches TRBD2 (6 bases). The CDR3 is 17 residues long. V was cut by 2 bases and J by 4 bases, with 19 bases left in between. In germline, CDR1 is SGHRS, CDR2 YFSETQ. CDR3 amino acids: CASSFNVLAWPKNIQYF. As DNA, the CDR3 is TGCGCCAGCAGCTTCAATGTACTAGCTTGGCCGAAAAACATTCAGTACTTC.

This clonotype has a handful of counts. The rearrangement uses TRBV20-1 and TRBJ2-3, with 7 bases lining up with TRBD1. The CDR3 consists of 14 residues. The trim removed 5 bases at V and 6 bases at J, leaving 11 bases unmatched. Germline V lookup: CDR1 DFQATT, CDR2 SNEGSKA (reference sequence). CDR3 residues: CSAGLGGPLDTQYF. The CDR3 bases are TGCAGTGCTGGGTTAGGGGGCCCCCTTGATACGCAGTATTTT.

Concerning this clonotype: A single base separates this from a much larger clone, so it may be a read error. The chain is built from TRBV6-5 and TRBJ1-2; D is unclear. Germline V gene data show CDR1 as MNHEY and CDR2 as SVGAGI. CDR3 length: 12 residues. The CDR3 nucleotides read TGTGCCAGCAGTTACGCAGGAGGTGGCCACACCTTC. It codes for CASSYAGGGHTF.

Worth noting for this clonotype: Being one base from a much bigger clone, this may be a read error. The V gene is TRBV6-5, the J gene TRBJ2-3; D assignment may be TRBD1 or TRBD2 (5 bases each). Germline loops: CDR1 MNHEY, CDR2 SVGAGI. The CDR3 is 15 residues long. V dropped 2 bases and J dropped 4 bases, with 13 bases sitting between them. CDR3: CASSYLRGEPDTQYF. Here the CDR3 DNA reads TGTGCCAGCAGTTACCTACGGGGCGAACCAGATACGCAGTATTTT.

J is TRBJ2-1 and V is TRBV7-3, with 11 bases aligning to TRBD2. The trim removed 3 bases at V and 6 bases at J, leaving 4 bases unmatched. Germline loops: CDR1 SGHTA, CDR2 FQGTGA. The CDR3 has 15 amino acids. The CDR3 region has the DNA TGTGCCAGCAGCTTCCTAGCGGGGGGCTTCAATGAGCAGTTCTTC. Amino acids: CASSFLAGGFNEQFF.

This clonotype was found a few times. The V call is TRBV29-1, the J call TRBJ2-7; TRBD1 is a possible D gene (5 bases). V was trimmed by 7 bases and J by 6 bases, leaving 13 bases between them. The CDR3 consists of 11 residues. CDR1 SQVTM and CDR2 ANQGSEA come from the germline V gene. The CDR3 nucleotides are TGCAGCGCACGGCAGGGAACCGAGCAGTACTTC. It encodes CSARQGTEQYF.

There are a few counts of this clonotype. This chain links TRBV24-1 with TRBJ2-3; TRBD2 matches at 11 bases. CDR1 is KGHDR and CDR2 is SFDVKD in the germline V gene. This CDR3 contains 17 residues. The V gene end was trimmed by 4 bases and the J gene end by 5 bases; junction bases not matched to a gene: 10. CDR3 coding DNA: TGTGCCACCAGTGACTCGACTAGCGGGGACTGGGGAGATACGCAGTATTTT. Translated: CATSDSTSGDWGDTQYF.

The chain carries TRBV19 and TRBJ1-5; D perhaps matches TRBD1 (5 bases). The CDR3 totals 14 residues. The germline gives CDR1 LNHDA, CDR2 SQIVND (reference sequence). V lost 2 bases and J lost 5, with 10 bases in between. The CDR3 DNA follows: TGTGCCAGTAGTATACAGGGTCCGGATCAGCCCCAGCATTTT. Protein: CASSIQGPDQPQHF.

The chain carries TRBV7-9 and TRBJ2-2; TRBD2 might be the D (6 bases). Germline V CDR1 and CDR2: SEHNR, FQNEAQ (reference sequence). Trimming shortened V by 10 bases and J by 3 bases, and 15 bases separated the two germline ends. The CDR3 covers 14 residues. CDR3 residues: CATLGLYDTGELFF. DNA for the CDR3: TGTGCCACCCTGGGACTTTACGACACCGGGGAGCTGTTTTTT.

The J gene is TRBJ2-7, the V gene TRBV7-3; D possibly corresponds to TRBD2 (5 bases). The germline CDR1 and CDR2 sequences are SGHTA and FQGTGA. V was cut by 0 bases and J by 7 bases, with 7 bases left in between. The CDR3 has 12 residues. In nucleotides, the CDR3 is TGTGCCAGCAGCTTAACTACGGGAGAGCAGTACTTC. Translated, it gives CASSLTTGEQYF.

V and J are TRBV7-6 and TRBJ2-7; 8 nucleotides match TRBD2. V was clipped by 7 bases and J by 7 bases; unmatched bases: 15. CDR3 length: 15 residues. Germline loops: CDR1 SGHVS, CDR2 FNYEAQ. Written as DNA, the CDR3 is TGTGCCAGCACCGAAAACCCAGCGGGAGCGGGAGAGCAGTACTTC. Amino acids: CASTENPAGAGEQYF. The complete variable domain, with remaining parts taken from reference TRBV7-6 and TRBJ2-7, reads GAGVSQSPRYKVTKRGQDVALRCDPISGHVSLYWYRQALGQGPEFLTYFNYEAQQDKSGLPNDRFSAERPEGSISTLTIQRTEQRDSAMYRCASTENPAGAGEQYFGPGTRLTVT.

This clonotype was observed at least ten times. V usage is TRBV7-8 and J usage is TRBJ2-7; 9 bases align to TRBD1. The V and J ends lost 8 bases and 4 bases, in that order; junction bases with no gene match: 6. Germline CDR1 is SGHVS and CDR2 is FQNEAQ. This CDR3 region has 13 residues. CDR3 amino acids: CASGLQGAYEQYF. The CDR3 DNA is TGTGCCAGCGGTTTACAGGGGGCTTACGAGCAGTACTTC.

This clonotype was picked up many times. The chain recombines TRBV12-3 or TRBV12-4 with TRBJ2-5; 9 bases are shared with TRBD1. J lost 4 bases, V lost 5 bases, and 2 bases had no gene match. The CDR3 is made up of 13 amino acids. CDR3 DNA sequence: TGTGCCAGCAGTCAGGACAGGGGAGAGACCCAGTACTTC. This gives the protein CASSQDRGETQYF.

Details on this clonotype: This may be a read error, as it is one base from a much larger clone. The rearrangement joins TRBV5-1 to TRBJ1-2; D ambiguous. Germline assignment: CDR1 SGHRS and CDR2 YFSETQ. The CDR3 covers 14 residues. CDR3 protein: CAGSPVDSLRGYTF. CDR3 sequence (DNA): TGCGCCGGCAGCCCGGTAGACTCGCTCCGCGGCTACACCTTC.

The chain joins TRBV20-1 to TRBJ2-1, with 7 bases matching TRBD1. Germline lookup yields CDR1 DFQATT and CDR2 SNEGSKA (reference sequence). The V and J ends lost 6 bases and 0 bases, in that order; junction bases with no gene match: 11. The CDR3 loop spans 16 amino acids. CDR3 in DNA: TGCAGTGCACTTCAACAGGGGCCCCGCTCCTACAATGAGCAGTTCTTC. Translating gives CSALQQGPRSYNEQFF.

The rearrangement uses TRBV11-1 and TRBJ2-2; D unclear. V was trimmed by 0 bases and J by 6 bases, leaving 14 bases between them. This CDR3 has 16 amino acids. Per germline, CDR1 SGHAT and CDR2 FQDESV (reference sequence). In DNA form, the CDR3 reads TGTGCCAGCAGCTTAGCTCCAGCCTCTTTCCCCGGGGAGCTGTTTTTT. Translation: CASSLAPASFPGELFF.

This clonotype occurred a few times. The J gene is TRBJ2-7, the V gene TRBV9; D gene unclear. The V end was cut by 2 bases, the J end by 1 base, with 4 bases between. The CDR3 consists of 12 residues. CDR1 is SGDLS, CDR2 YYNGEE, per germline. The CDR3 DNA sequence: TGTGCCAGCAGCGTGGAGTCCTACGAGCAGTACTTC. Translation gives CASSVESYEQYF.

This clonotype turned up a few times. The CDR3 coding sequence is TGCGCCAGCAGCCCCCAGGGGAAATCTAATGAAAAACTGTTTTTT. Its translation is CASSPQGKSNEKLFF. V and J are TRBV5-1 and TRBJ1-4, with D tentatively TRBD1 (6 bases). Per germline, CDR1 SGHRS and CDR2 YFSETQ. Deletions cut 4 bases from V and 3 bases from J, with 13 bases between. CDR3 length equals 15 residues.

This clonotype was seen once. This chain connects TRBV9 to TRBJ2-3; perhaps TRBD2 as D (5 bases). V was pared by 0 bases and J by 4 bases, with 9 bases between. The CDR3 runs to 14 residues. The germline V gene encodes CDR1 SGDLS and CDR2 YYNGEE. The CDR3 is CASSVAGSSDTQYF. CDR3 in DNA: TGTGCCAGCAGCGTAGCGGGGAGTTCAGATACGCAGTATTTT.

The chain uses TRBV20-1 and TRBJ2-3; either TRBD1 or TRBD2 may supply D (6 bases each). This CDR3 has 15 amino acids. V shed 0 bases and J shed 1 base, with 11 bases lying between them. In germline, CDR1 is DFQATT, CDR2 SNEGSKA (reference sequence). In DNA form, the CDR3 reads TGCAGTGCTAGAGATATCGGGGGCCGCACAGATACGCAGTATTTT. Protein product: CSARDIGGRTDTQYF.

In this sample, this clonotype turned up a few times. The chain carries TRBV10-3 and TRBJ2-3; a possible D gene is TRBD2 (5 bases). The CDR3 runs 14 residues. Trimming shortened V by 6 bases and J by 3 bases, and 13 bases separated the two germline ends. In germline, CDR1 is ENHRY, CDR2 SYGVKD. CDR3 bases: TGTGCCATCAGCCCCGGGATTGGTACAGATACGCAGTATTTT. Translated, it gives CAISPGIGTDTQYF.

This clonotype was seen many times. This chain joins TRBV4-1 and TRBJ1-5, with 7 bases that match TRBD1. Germline lookup yields CDR1 MGHRA and CDR2 YSYEKL. CDR3 length: 16 residues. The V and J ends lost 0 bases and 2 bases, in that order; junction bases with no gene match: 4. CDR3 nucleotides: TGCGCCAGCAGCCAAGAGAACAGGGGAGGCAATCAGCCCCAGCATTTT. Its protein is CASSQENRGGNQPQHF.

This clonotype was picked up many times. V gene TRBV7-9 combines with J gene TRBJ1-2; D not certain. Germline assignment: CDR1 SEHNR and CDR2 FQNEAQ (reference sequence). Trimming took 0 bases from V and 8 from J, leaving 13 bases between them. This CDR3 has 14 residues. As DNA, the CDR3 is TGTGCCAGCAGCTTAGCTAGTCCCGAGGGCGGCTACACCTTC. This codes for CASSLASPEGGYTF.

This clonotype came up many times. The junction departs from the called germline gene at one end, perhaps through a read error. The V call is TRBV7-7, the J call TRBJ2-1, with D tentatively TRBD2 (6 bases). The germline CDR1 and CDR2 sequences are SSHAT and FNYEAQ (reference sequence). The CDR3 runs to 16 residues. CDR3 protein: CASSLVAGTPYNEQFF. The DNA for the CDR3 is TGTGCTAGCAGCTTAGTCGCCGGGACTCCTTACAATGAGCAGTTCTTC.

The chain uses TRBV5-1 and TRBJ2-2; tentative D call: TRBD1 (6 bases). Trimming took 1 base from V and 6 from J, leaving 10 bases between them. In germline, CDR1 is SGHRS, CDR2 YFSETQ. CDR3 size: 14 residues. The CDR3 spells CASSLSGASGELFF. The CDR3 DNA is TGCGCCAGCAGCTTGTCAGGGGCATCCGGGGAGCTGTTTTTT.

V usage is TRBV2 and J usage is TRBJ1-5; 7 bases match TRBD1. Germline V gene lookup returns CDR1 SNHLY and CDR2 FYNNEI. The V gene end was trimmed by 6 bases and the J gene end by 4 bases; junction bases not matched to a gene: 6. This CDR3 has 14 amino acids. CDR3 protein: CASRGQLTNQPQHF. The CDR3 region has the DNA TGTGCCAGCAGGGGACAGCTCACAAATCAGCCCCAGCATTTT.

The table lists this clonotype with a few counts. The V and J genes are TRBV29-1 and TRBJ1-1, with D possibly being TRBD1 (5 bases). Per germline, CDR1 SQVTM and CDR2 ANQGSEA. The V and J ends lost 4 bases and 3 bases respectively, with 12 bases between them. The CDR3 runs 13 residues. CDR3 in DNA: TGCAGCGTTGCGGTGGGGCGTGACACTGAAGCTTTCTTT. Translated, it gives CSVAVGRDTEAFF.